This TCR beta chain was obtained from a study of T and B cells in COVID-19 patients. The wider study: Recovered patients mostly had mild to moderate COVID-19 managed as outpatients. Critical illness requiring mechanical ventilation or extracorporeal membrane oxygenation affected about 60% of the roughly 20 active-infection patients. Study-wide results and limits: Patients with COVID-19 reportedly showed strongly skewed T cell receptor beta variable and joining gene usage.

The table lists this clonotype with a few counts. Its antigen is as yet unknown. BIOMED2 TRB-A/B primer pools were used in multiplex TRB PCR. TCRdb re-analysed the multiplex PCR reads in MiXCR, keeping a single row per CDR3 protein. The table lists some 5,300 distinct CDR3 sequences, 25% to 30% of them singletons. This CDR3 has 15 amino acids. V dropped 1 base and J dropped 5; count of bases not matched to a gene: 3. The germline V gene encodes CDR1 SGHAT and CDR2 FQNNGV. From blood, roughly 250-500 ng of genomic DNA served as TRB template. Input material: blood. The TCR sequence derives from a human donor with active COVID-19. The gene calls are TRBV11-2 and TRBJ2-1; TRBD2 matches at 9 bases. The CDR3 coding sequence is TGTGCCAGCAGCTTAGTAGCGGGAGCCGACAATGAGCAGTTCTTC. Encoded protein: CASSLVAGADNEQFF. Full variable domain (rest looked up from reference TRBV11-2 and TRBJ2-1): EAGVAQSPRYKIIEKRQSVAFWCNPISGHATLYWYQQILGQGPKLLIQFQNNGVVDDSQLPKDRFSAERLKGVDSTLKIQPAKLEDSAVYLCASSLVAGADNEQFFGPGTRLTVL.